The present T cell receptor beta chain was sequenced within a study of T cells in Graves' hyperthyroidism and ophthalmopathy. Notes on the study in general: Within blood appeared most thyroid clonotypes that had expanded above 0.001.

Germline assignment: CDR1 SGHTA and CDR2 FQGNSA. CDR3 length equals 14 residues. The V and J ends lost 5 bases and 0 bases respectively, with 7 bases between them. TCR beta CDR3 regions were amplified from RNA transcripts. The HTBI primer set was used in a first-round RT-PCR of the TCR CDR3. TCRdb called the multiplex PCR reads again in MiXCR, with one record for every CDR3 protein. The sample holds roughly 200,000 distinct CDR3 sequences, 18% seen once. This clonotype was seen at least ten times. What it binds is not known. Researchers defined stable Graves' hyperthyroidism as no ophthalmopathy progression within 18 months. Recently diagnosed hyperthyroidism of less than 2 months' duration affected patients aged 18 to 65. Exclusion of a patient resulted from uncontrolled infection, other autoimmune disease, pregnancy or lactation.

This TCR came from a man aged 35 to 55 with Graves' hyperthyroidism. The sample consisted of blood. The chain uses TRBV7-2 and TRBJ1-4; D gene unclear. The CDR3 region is CASSRSTTNEKLFF. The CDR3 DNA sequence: TGTGCCAGCAGCCGTAGTACAACTAATGAAAAACTGTTTTTT.